Reported below is one T cell receptor (beta chain). Its matching antigen is unknown. This sample was taken from a study of cytomegalovirus exposure and HLA in healthy donors. Germline loops: CDR1 SGHTA, CDR2 FQGNSA. The V gene lost 4 bases and the J gene lost 8 bases, with 11 bases spanning the gap. CDR3 length equals 13 residues. Overall study findings and caveats: There were several of the most significant clusters that appeared linked to common viral pathogens in a later analysis.

PCR was performed using 60 Vbeta and 13 Jbeta primers. The table came from immunoSEQ multiplex PCR; TCRdb's copy has only in-frame clones and leaves some out. The table has 100,000 to 150,000 clones, approximately 76% seen once. The sample comprised PBMCs. The chain couples TRBV7-2 to TRBJ1-4; D is unclear. The source of this sequence is a man between 45 and 60 years old in good health and CMV-seropositive. In DNA form, the CDR3 reads TGTGCCAGCAGCTCCCTCGGTAGCGAAAAACTGTTTTTT. Translation gives CASSSLGSEKLFF.